The 15 T cell receptor beta chains reported below all come from one sample, sequenced in a study of OX40 agonist ivuxolimab in advanced cancers. The table came from immunoSEQ multiplex PCR; TCRdb's copy has only in-frame clones and leaves some out. The table shows roughly 24,000 clones, with over 80% occurring only once. The starting material was CD4+ or CD8+ T cells sorted from blood, obtained in a trial of the OX40 agonist ivuxolimab. The origin of the receptors is an adult with an advanced solid tumor such as melanoma, head and neck, liver or kidney cancer.

The rearrangement joins TRBV5-1 to TRBJ2-7; TRBD2 matches at 8 bases. The V gene end was trimmed by 2 bases and the J gene end by 1 base; junction bases not matched to a gene: 2. The CDR3 runs to 14 residues. CDR1 and CDR2 (germline): SGHRS, YFSETQ. The CDR3 DNA is TGCGCCAGCAGCTTCTTAGCGGGATCCTACGAGCAGTACTTC. Amino acids: CASSFLAGSYEQYF.

V usage is TRBV5-1 and J usage is TRBJ1-1; the D is unclear. V lost 2 bases, J lost 3 bases, and 8 bases lay in between. The CDR3 has 13 amino acids. The germline gives CDR1 SGHRS, CDR2 YFSETQ. CDR3 region: CASSLEVHTEAFF. For the CDR3, the DNA is TGCGCCAGCAGCTTAGAGGTTCACACTGAAGCTTTCTTT.

CDR3 amino acids: CASSPRRGRDSTGELFF. CDR3 in DNA: TGTGCCAGCTCACCGAGACGTGGCAGGGATAGCACCGGGGAGCTGTTTTTT. The chain recombines TRBV18 with TRBJ2-2, with D possibly TRBD1 on 5 matching bases. Trimming removed 3 bases at V and 4 bases at J, with 18 bases between. There are 17 residues in the CDR3. The germline CDR1 and CDR2 sequences are KGHSH and LQKENI.

V gene TRBV5-4 combines with J gene TRBJ2-1; D unclear. CDR1 SGHNT and CDR2 YYREEE come from the germline V gene (reference sequence). The CDR3 has 15 amino acids. V was shortened by 3 bases and J by 3 bases, with 13 bases between the two germline ends. The CDR3 here is CASSSRVAHYNEQFF. The CDR3 DNA follows: TGTGCCAGCAGCTCGCGAGTCGCCCACTACAATGAGCAGTTCTTC.

The chain uses TRBV7-2 and TRBJ2-5; 8 positions agree with TRBD2. This CDR3 is 15 amino acids long. Germline lookup yields CDR1 SGHTA and CDR2 FQGNSA. V shed 2 bases and J 5 bases; nucleotides not matched to a gene: 7. The DNA of the CDR3 is TGTGCCAGCAGCTTAATAACGGGGGGGCGGGAGACCCAGTACTTC. Translating it yields CASSLITGGRETQYF. Supplemented by reference TRBV7-2 and TRBJ2-5, the full variable domain reads GAGVSQSPSNKVTEKGKDVELRCDPISGHTALYWYRQSLGQGLEFLIYFQGNSAPDKSGLPSDRFSAERTGGSVSTLTIQRTQQEDSAVYLCASSLITGGRETQYFGPGTRLLVL.

This chain uses TRBV19 with TRBJ2-3; the D gene is possibly TRBD1 (7 bases). The CDR3 length is 16 residues. Germline CDR1 reads LNHDA; CDR2 reads SQIVND (reference sequence). Between the trimmed V and J ends, which lost 4 bases and 6 bases, there was a span of 20 bases. CDR3 sequence (DNA): TGTGCCAGTAGTACACGACAGGCAGGGGGACTCGATACGCAGTATTTT. Protein product: CASSTRQAGGLDTQYF.

The chain employs TRBV6-6 and TRBJ2-7; a possible D gene is TRBD2 (5 bases). Germline CDR1 and CDR2: MNHNY and SVGAGI (reference sequence). Trimming removed 8 bases from V and 3 bases from J, with 17 bases in between. The CDR3 sequence is 14 residues long. CDR3 nucleotides: TGTGCCAGCGCGAAGCCCGCGGGCTACTACGAGCAGTACTTC. Translation gives CASAKPAGYYEQYF.

The rearrangement joins TRBV5-6 to TRBJ2-3, with D possibly TRBD1 on 6 matching bases. Deletions cut 2 bases from V and 6 bases from J, with 13 bases between. The CDR3 runs 14 residues. CDR1 and CDR2 from the germline V gene are SGHDT and YYEEEE. CDR3 DNA: TGTGCCAGCAGCTTCCGGCAGGGGACGGATACGCAGTATTTT. It specifies CASSFRQGTDTQYF.

The chain has TRBV7-2 and TRBJ2-5; D unresolved. CDR3 length: 14 amino acids. The germline CDR1 and CDR2 sequences are SGHTA and FQGNSA. V was pared by 1 base and J by 4 bases, with 10 bases between. CDR3 DNA: TGTGCCAGCAGCTTAGGTAGGGCAAGAGAGACCCAGTACTTC. Residues: CASSLGRARETQYF.

Only one count was recorded for this clone. Here the CDR3 omits its conserved ending phenylalanine or tryptophan, so a read error is the likely source. No DNA is shown, since the ends of the CDR3 on it are uncertain; the CDR3 is the one TCRdb lists. The V gene is TRBV6-6, the J gene TRBJ1-2. The CDR3 is 8 residues long, counting both termini. CDR1 MNHNY and CDR2 SVGAGI come from the germline V gene (reference sequence). CDR3 amino acids: CASSYRKD.

This sequence joins TRBV5-8 and TRBJ1-2; weak D call: TRBD1 (6 bases). The CDR3 is 15 amino acids. The V end was cut by 2 bases, the J end by 3 bases, with 14 bases between. Germline V gives CDR1 SGHTS, CDR2 YDEGEE. The DNA of the CDR3 is TGTGCCAGCAGCTTTAGACAGGCGATCTACTATGGCTACACCTTC. Translation: CASSFRQAIYYGYTF.

The chain employs TRBV7-8 and TRBJ1-3; the D is unclear. The germline gives CDR1 SGHVS, CDR2 FQNEAQ. Trimming took 1 base from V and 0 from J, leaving 7 bases between them. The CDR3 spans 15 residues. DNA of the CDR3: TGTGCCAGCAGCTTAGAGGCGTTCTCTGGAAACACCATATATTTT. Encoded protein: CASSLEAFSGNTIYF.

This clone was detected only a few times. J is TRBJ2-7 and V is TRBV19, with 10 bases identical to TRBD1. CDR3 length: 13 residues. J was trimmed by 3 bases and V by 5 bases; bases with no gene match: 1. Germline CDR1 is LNHDA and CDR2 is SQIVND (reference sequence). The CDR3 bases are TGTGCCAGTAGTGACAGGGGGCTCTACGAGCAGTACTTC. Its protein is CASSDRGLYEQYF.

The chain is built from TRBV9 and TRBJ1-6; TRBD1 is a possible D gene (5 bases). V lost 3 bases, J lost 7 bases, and 17 bases lay in between. The CDR3 has 16 residues. Germline V gene sequence: CDR1 SGDLS, CDR2 YYNGEE. The CDR3 DNA follows: TGTGCCAGCAGCGGTCGGACACCTCAGGACAATTCACCCCTCCACTTT. Translating it yields CASSGRTPQDNSPLHF.

This chain's CDR3 is CASSPVDSPSSYNEQFF. CDR3 DNA: TGTGCCAGCTCACCAGTAGATAGCCCTAGCTCCTACAATGAGCAGTTCTTC. The rearrangement uses TRBV18 and TRBJ2-1, with D hard to call. Germline CDR1 and CDR2: KGHSH and LQKENI. This CDR3 comprises 17 residues. Between the trimmed V and J ends, which lost 2 bases and 0 bases, there was a span of 14 bases.